The present T cell receptor (beta chain) was sequenced within a study of blood T cell repertoires in COVID-19. On the study more broadly: From the United States, Italy and Spain came samples of acute and convalescent COVID-19. The analysed material was cDNA or gDNA that came from T cells, B-cell-depleted T cells, or PBMCs.

As processed by the authors: Amplification from reference gene primers served as the basis for estimated nucleated cell counts. Clones were read by immunoSEQ multiplex PCR, and TCRdb kept only the in-frame ones, dropping some. V and J calls and clone size are those listed in that table; D and trimming were worked out from the DNA. This sample has around 59,000 clones, with around 88% found just once. V gave up 1 base and J gave up 3 bases; unmatched junction bases: 9. Germline lookup yields CDR1 SGHDT and CDR2 YYEEEE. This CDR3 has 17 residues. This receptor was taken from a man aged 55 to 70 with acute or convalescent COVID-19. The chain joins TRBV5-6 to TRBJ2-5, with TRBD2 matching over 10 bases. Sequenced: peripheral blood. The CDR3 spells CASSLSPSGSVEETQYF. In DNA, the CDR3 is TGTGCCAGCAGCTTGAGTCCTAGCGGGAGCGTTGAAGAGACCCAGTACTTC.